This record looks at one T cell receptor (beta chain) sequence and its context. These data come from a study of blood T cell repertoires in COVID-19. In the original processing: Amplification with reference gene primers provided the estimates of nucleated cell counts. Sequenced by immunoSEQ multiplex PCR; TCRdb stores in-frame clones only, minus some. For V, J and clone size, that table is used; D and trimming come from the DNA. The sample holds 200,000 to 250,000 clones, roughly 85% seen once. Trimming stripped 9 bases from V and 4 bases from J, with 13 bases between. Germline lookup yields CDR1 LNHNV and CDR2 YYDKDF (reference sequence). The CDR3 extends over 13 amino acids.

The receptor's source is a woman in her late teens or twenties who had recovered from COVID-19. Material: peripheral blood. The chain recombines TRBV15 with TRBJ2-1, with D possibly TRBD2 on 6 matching bases. The CDR3 sequence is CATMAGRYNEQFF. The DNA of the CDR3 is TGTGCCACGATGGCGGGGAGGTACAATGAGCAGTTCTTC.